Only one count was recorded for the clone carrying this TCR beta chain. Trimming pared 8 bases from V and 9 bases from J, leaving 17 bases between. Germline V lookup: CDR1 MNHNY, CDR2 SVGAGI (reference sequence). CDR3 size: 13 residues. This sample is drawn from a study of blood T cell repertoires in COVID-19. At the level of the study: COVID-19 samples, acute and convalescent, were from the United States, Italy and Spain. T cells, B-cell-depleted T cells, or PBMCs supplied cDNA or gDNA.

In the original analysis: The authors estimated nucleated cell counts from reference gene primer amplification. Libraries were prepared by immunoSEQ multiplex PCR; TCRdb keeps only in-frame clonotypes and omits some of them. The DNA gave D and trimming, while V, J and clone size come from that table. The sample includes 250,000 to 300,000 clones, around 89% seen only once; the top ten take just under 7%. Sequenced material: peripheral blood. The sequence derives from a woman in her thirties who had recovered from COVID-19. The chain carries TRBV6-6 and TRBJ2-1; maybe TRBD2 (6 bases). The CDR3 region is CASGGGGVTEQFF. CDR3 in DNA: TGTGCCAGCGGGGGTGGAGGGGTTACTGAGCAGTTCTTC.